These T cell receptor beta chains were read from a single sample in a study of regulatory T cells in long-lasting Graves disease. TCRdb re-analysed the multiplex PCR reads in MiXCR, keeping a single row per CDR3 protein. Of around 480,000 distinct CDR3 sequences in the sample, roughly 15% were seen once. These same data were also listed under a study on T cells in Graves' hyperthyroidism and ophthalmopathy.

The starting material was peripheral blood mononuclear cells (PBMCs), obtained at new diagnosis, from a patient treated with antithyroid drugs. These TCRs come from a man in his forties or fifties with Graves disease. Each CDR3 is given with its conserved first and last residue. D genes are given only for firm matches. Some rows have no size entry. The others give once, few or many, or a class for an expanded clone.

v_call	d_call	j_call	clone_size	cdr3_nt	cdr3_aa
TRBV2	TRBD1	TRBJ2-1	many	TGTGCCAGCAGTGCTGCCGGGGACAGGGGAAATGAGCAGTTCTTC	CASSAAGDRGNEQFF
TRBV12-3/TRBV12-4	TRBD2	TRBJ2-1	few	TGTGCCAGCACCCAGGGTAGCGGGAACTACAATGAGCAGTTCTTC	CASTQGSGNYNEQFF
TRBV24-1	.	TRBJ1-5	.	TGTGCCACCAGTGACCTACCATTTCAGCCCCAGCATTTT	CATSDLPFQPQHF
TRBV28	.	TRBJ2-3	.	TGTGCCAGCAGTTTTCTCCGGGGTGATACGCAGTATTTT	CASSFLRGDTQYF
TRBV30	.	TRBJ2-3	many	TGTGCCTGGAGTGTGGGCTCCGCTAGCACAGATACGCAGTATTTT	CAWSVGSASTDTQYF
TRBV5-1	TRBD2	TRBJ2-1	.	TGCGCCAGCAGCCAGGACAGGGGACTAGCGGGACGGTATGAGCAGTTCTTC	CASSQDRGLAGRYEQFF
TRBV29-1	.	TRBJ2-4	.	TGCAGCGTGGCAGGGGTAGGGGTCAAAAACATTCAGTACTTC	CSVAGVGVKNIQYF
TRBV28	TRBD1	TRBJ2-1	many	TGTGCCAGCAGCCCTACAGGGGGCGTGTCGTTAAGAGAGCAGTTCTTC	CASSPTGGVSLREQFF
TRBV6-2/TRBV6-3	TRBD2	TRBJ2-6	few	TGTGCCAGCAGTAATCCGGGGGGTCCCCAAGTCGCCAACGTCCTGACTTTC	CASSNPGGPQVANVLTF
TRBV19	TRBD2	TRBJ2-1	.	TGTGCCAGTAGTATGAGACTAGCGGGAGGGTACTCCGATGAGCAGTTCTTC	CASSMRLAGGYSDEQFF
TRBV28	TRBD2	TRBJ2-1	many	TGTGCCAGCAGCCGAGCGGGGCGGGGGTACAATGAGCAGTTCTTC	CASSRAGRGYNEQFF
TRBV6-5	.	TRBJ2-5	few	TGTGCCAGCAGTTACCAGGGTTCGTTGGAGACCCAGTACTTC	CASSYQGSLETQYF
TRBV7-9	.	TRBJ2-1	many	TGTGCCAGCAGCTTAGCGGAGGGAATCGGGCAGTTCTTC	CASSLAEGIGQFF
TRBV6-2/TRBV6-3	.	TRBJ2-3	.	TGTGCCACAACCTCCCCAGGGATTTCAGATACGCAGTATTTT	CATTSPGISDTQYF
TRBV7-3	.	TRBJ2-2	many	TGTGCCAGCAGCCCCTACAGGGATTGGACCGGGGAGCTGTTTTTT	CASSPYRDWTGELFF
TRBV19	TRBD2	TRBJ2-1	.	TGTGCCAGTAGTATAAAGTCGGCTAGCGGGAGAGGTGAGCAGTTCTTC	CASSIKSASGRGEQFF
TRBV28	.	TRBJ2-2	.	TGTGCCAGCAGTTTACGTTCTTTCAGGGGTGGCACCCGGGAGCTGTTTTTT	CASSLRSFRGGTRELFF
TRBV7-2	.	TRBJ1-1	.	TGTGCCAGCAGACACGAGAACACTGAAGCTTTCTTT	CASRHENTEAFF
TRBV19	.	TRBJ1-6	.	TGTGCCCCCGAACCGGGGAACATCAAAGGGTCACCCCTCCACTTT	CAPEPGNIKGSPLHF
TRBV28	TRBD2	TRBJ2-7	many	TGTGCCAGCCGTGGGCGGGAGAAGAGCTACGAGCAGTACTTC	CASRGREKSYEQYF
TRBV6-1	TRBD1	TRBJ2-2	few	TGTGCCAGCAGTCAAGGACAGGGGGGGACCGGGGAGCTGTTTTTT	CASSQGQGGTGELFF
TRBV7-2	.	TRBJ2-1	many	TGTGCCAGCAGCTTTTGGGGTTCCTACAATGAGCAGTTCTTC	CASSFWGSYNEQFF
TRBV2	.	TRBJ2-2	many	TGTGCCAGCGGACAGATTTACACCGGGGAGCTGTTTTTT	CASGQIYTGELFF
TRBV30	TRBD2	TRBJ2-1	many	TGTGCCTGGAGTGGGGGACTAGCGAGGTACAATGAGCAGTTCTTC	CAWSGGLARYNEQFF
TRBV24-1	TRBD1	TRBJ2-5	.	TGTGCCACCAGTGATCGACTTGACAGGGCATCTTCACTCGGAGAGACCCAGTACTTC	CATSDRLDRASSLGETQYF
TRBV14	.	TRBJ2-1	.	TGTGCCAGCAGCCAAGATTGGCTAGCCGACAATGAGCAGTTCTTC	CASSQDWLADNEQFF
TRBV11-1	.	TRBJ1-1	many	TGTGCCAGCAGTTACCTTCCGGGGACCACTGAAGCTTTCTTT	CASSYLPGTTEAFF
TRBV28	.	TRBJ2-5	many	TGTGCCAGCAGTTTTTTGCCGGGGACCCAAGAGACCCAGTACTTC	CASSFLPGTQETQYF
TRBV20-1	.	TRBJ2-5	many	TGCAGTGCCCCTAAGGTTGGCCAGCAAGAGACCCAGTACTTC	CSAPKVGQQETQYF
TRBV28	TRBD1	TRBJ2-1	many	TGTGCCAGCAGCCGGGCCCTAGGGACAGCCTACAATGAGCAGTTCTTC	CASSRALGTAYNEQFF
TRBV10-2	.	TRBJ2-7	many	TGCGCCAGCAGTGAGGGACGTCGCCTCTACGAGCAGTACTTC	CASSEGRRLYEQYF
TRBV12-3/TRBV12-4	TRBD2	TRBJ2-1	few	TGTACCAGCAGTGTCGGGCTAGCGGGGAGGCTCTATGAGCAGTTCTTC	CTSSVGLAGRLYEQFF
TRBV28	TRBD1	TRBJ2-7	.	TGTGCCAGCAGCCCTCGGACAGGGAGAGGGTACGGGCAGTACTTC	CASSPRTGRGYGQYF
TRBV20-1	TRBD2	TRBJ2-5	many	TGCAGTGCTAGAGATTTTGGGACTAGCGGGGTCTCAGGGACCCAGTACTTC	CSARDFGTSGVSGTQYF
TRBV29-1	TRBD1	TRBJ2-7	.	TGCAGCGCCCGGGACAGACCCTACGAGCAGTACTTC	CSARDRPYEQYF
TRBV5-1	TRBD2	TRBJ2-5	few	TGCGCCAGCAGCTTGCTCCTTCCCGTCGGCGGGAGAGGAGGGGAGACCCAGTACTTC	CASSLLLPVGGRGGETQYF
TRBV19	TRBD1	TRBJ2-1	.	TGTGCCAGTAGCCCTCATGGGGACAGAATTTACAATGAGCAGTTCTTC	CASSPHGDRIYNEQFF
TRBV6-2/TRBV6-3	.	TRBJ2-7	many	TGTGCCAGCAGTCACCGGGAGCAGTACTTC	CASSHREQYF
TRBV24-1	.	TRBJ2-1	few	TGTGCCACCAGTGATTTCCGGTCTAGCCAACACTCCTACAATGAGCAGTTCTTC	CATSDFRSSQHSYNEQFF
TRBV6-5	TRBD2	TRBJ2-2	many	TGTGCCAGCAGTTACTCCCTGGGACTAGTCACCGGGGAGCTGTTTTTT	CASSYSLGLVTGELFF
TRBV6-1	.	TRBJ2-1	few	TGTGCCAGCAGTCCCTCGGTAGGGCCCTACTACAATGAGCAGTTCTTC	CASSPSVGPYYNEQFF
TRBV20-1	TRBD2	TRBJ2-7	many	TGCAGTGCCGAAATACGACTAGCGGGAGAGCAGTACTTC	CSAEIRLAGEQYF